Below, 22 T cell receptor beta chains from the same sample are listed, as sequenced in a study of T-cell memory formation after mild COVID-19. MiXCR was run by TCRdb on the 5' RACE reads, yielding one entry per CDR3 protein. The repertoire includes some 350,000 distinct CDR3 sequences, more than 15% of them detected once, and around 20% sits in the top ten. Material for sequencing was PBMCs or a T cell subset sorted from them (not recorded which). The receptors were gathered from a man aged 18 to 29 who had mild COVID-19 (a few samples of this study predate the infection). Cell type and time point are not known.

This clonotype has more than one count but fewer than ten. The chain carries TRBV5-1 and TRBJ1-2; a possible D gene is TRBD1 (6 bases). Trimming took 1 base from V and 10 from J, leaving 20 bases between them. Germline CDR1 and CDR2: SGHRS and YFSETQ. The CDR3 is made up of 15 amino acids. CDR3 sequence (DNA): TGCGCCAGCAGCTTGCTTCCGGGACAACAGGGTTACTACACCTTC. This translates into CASSLLPGQQGYYTF.

The V gene is TRBV15, the J gene TRBJ1-2; 8 bases map to TRBD1. V lost 5 bases to trimming and J lost 8 bases; unmatched junction nucleotides: 7. This CDR3 region has 13 residues. The V gene's germline CDR1 is LNHNV and CDR2 YYDKDF (reference sequence). CDR3 sequence reads: CATSLQGAWGYTF. Here the CDR3 DNA reads TGTGCCACCAGCCTGCAGGGGGCTTGGGGCTACACCTTC.

This clonotype was observed a few times. The V and J genes are TRBV2 and TRBJ2-3; TRBD1 agrees at 8 bases. After removal of 7 bases from V and 1 base from J, the junction contained 10 bases not matched to a gene. This CDR3 is built from 16 residues. CDR1 and CDR2 (germline): SNHLY, FYNNEI. The CDR3 is CASKYSQGAGTDTQYF. The CDR3 DNA follows: TGTGCCAGCAAATATAGCCAGGGGGCAGGCACAGATACGCAGTATTTT.

The J gene is TRBJ2-5, the V gene TRBV20-1; maybe TRBD2 (6 bases). Trimming took 6 bases from V and 5 from J, leaving 16 bases between them. The CDR3 has 13 amino acids. Germline loops: CDR1 DFQATT, CDR2 SNEGSKA (reference sequence). CDR3 loop: CSARDGGYETQYF. CDR3 bases: TGCAGTGCCCGGGACGGGGGTTACGAGACCCAGTACTTC.

The rearrangement links TRBV27 to TRBJ2-4; TRBD1 might be the D (7 bases). Trimming removed 8 bases from V and 7 bases from J, with 18 bases in between. CDR1 is MNHEY and CDR2 is SMNVEV in the germline V gene (reference sequence). The CDR3 totals 14 residues. CDR3 residues: CASCSTGTSNIQYF. In DNA form, the CDR3 reads TGTGCCAGCTGTTCGACAGGGACTTCGAACATTCAGTACTTC.

The chain uses TRBV10-3 and TRBJ2-3, with D perhaps TRBD1 or TRBD2 (5 bases each). The CDR3 sequence is 15 residues long. Deletions cut 3 bases from V and 1 base from J, with 11 bases between. Germline V gives CDR1 ENHRY, CDR2 SYGVKD. CDR3 DNA sequence: TGTGCCATCAGTGAAGGGGCGGGCCGCACAGATACGCAGTATTTT. It yields the protein CAISEGAGRTDTQYF.

This chain's CDR3 is CASSSNRGRIGELFF. CDR3 coding DNA: TGTGCCAGCAGTTCAAACAGGGGGCGCATCGGGGAGCTGTTTTTT. V gene TRBV6-5 combines with J gene TRBJ2-2; TRBD1 aligns across 9 bases. The trim removed 4 bases at V and 7 bases at J, leaving 7 bases unmatched. Germline V gene lookup returns CDR1 MNHEY and CDR2 SVGAGI. CDR3 length: 15 amino acids.

This clonotype was counted ten times or more. The chain combines TRBV12-3 or TRBV12-4 with TRBJ1-5; D gene unclear. The CDR3 is made up of 14 amino acids. Trimming stripped 2 bases from V and 1 base from J, with 6 bases between. CDR3 loop: CASSLSLSNQPQHF. CDR3 bases: TGTGCCAGCAGTTTATCGCTGAGCAATCAGCCCCAGCATTTT.

V usage is TRBV11-2 and J usage is TRBJ2-7; D gene uncertain. Trimming removed 5 bases at V and 6 bases at J, with 17 bases between. The CDR3 has 14 amino acids. Looked up from germline, CDR1 is SGHAT and CDR2 is FQNNGV. The CDR3 DNA reads TGTGCCAGCAGCAAATCGGCCGCAGCGAGCGAGCAGTACTTC. Translation gives CASSKSAAASEQYF.

Only a few counts were recorded for this clonotype. V usage is TRBV7-7 and J usage is TRBJ2-1; the D call may be TRBD1 or TRBD2 (5 bases each). The germline V gene encodes CDR1 SSHAT and CDR2 FNYEAQ (reference sequence). Trimming left V 5 bases short and J 0 bases short, with 11 bases between. The length of the CDR3 is 15 residues. The DNA for the CDR3 is TGTGCCAGCAGCCAGGGACGGAGCTCCTACAATGAGCAGTTCTTC. Its translation: CASSQGRSSYNEQFF.

There are a few counts of this clonotype. This chain links TRBV7-2 with TRBJ1-1; D gene uncertain. The V end lost 3 bases, the J end lost 1 base, and 9 bases lay between the germline ends. The CDR3 totals 14 residues. Germline-derived CDR1 and CDR2 are SGHTA and FQGNSA. CDR3 DNA sequence: TGTGCCAGCAGCTTCTCACCAGGGAACACTGAAGCTTTCTTT. Its translation is CASSFSPGNTEAFF. Complete variable domain (other parts from reference TRBV7-2 and TRBJ1-1): GAGVSQSPSNKVTEKGKDVELRCDPISGHTALYWYRQSLGQGLEFLIYFQGNSAPDKSGLPSDRFSAERTGGSVSTLTIQRTQQEDSAVYLCASSFSPGNTEAFFGQGTRLTVV.

This clonotype was seen only a few times. V is TRBV24-1 and J is TRBJ2-7; D not resolved. V gave up 9 bases and J gave up 2 bases, with 7 bases separating them. This CDR3 is 11 amino acids long. Per the germline V gene, CDR1 is KGHDR and CDR2 is SFDVKD. The CDR3 bases are TGTGCCACCGATTCTACCTACGAGCAGTACTTC. Its protein product is CATDSTYEQYF.

In this sample, this clonotype turned up a few times. The genes are TRBV7-6 and TRBJ2-3, with a possible D match to TRBD1 (6 bases). The CDR3 is 15 residues long. Germline V gene lookup returns CDR1 SGHVS and CDR2 FNYEAQ. Deletions cut 5 bases from V and 2 bases from J, with 14 bases between. The CDR3 coding sequence is TGTGCCAGCAGCCGTTCGGACAGAGACACAGATACGCAGTATTTT. Translation gives CASSRSDRDTDTQYF.

This rearrangement joins TRBV9 to TRBJ2-1; the match to TRBD2 covers 9 bases. The CDR3 loop spans 17 amino acids. Germline V gene data show CDR1 as SGDLS and CDR2 as YYNGEE. The V gene end was trimmed by 0 bases and the J gene end by 8 bases; junction bases not matched to a gene: 12. This chain's CDR3 is CASSVGLRGGLIDEQFF. In DNA form, the CDR3 reads TGTGCCAGCAGCGTAGGGTTGCGGGGGGGCTTAATCGATGAGCAGTTCTTC.

The chain couples TRBV29-1 to TRBJ2-3, with D perhaps given as TRBD1 or TRBD2 (5 bases each). The CDR3 totals 14 residues. Germline V gene sequence: CDR1 SQVTM, CDR2 ANQGSEA. V was cut by 3 bases and J by 2 bases, with 12 bases left in between. CDR3: CSVEWGSYTDTQYF. In DNA form, the CDR3 reads TGCAGCGTTGAGTGGGGGTCATACACAGATACGCAGTATTTT.

The chain uses TRBV20-1 and TRBJ2-1, with D unresolved. Germline lookup yields CDR1 DFQATT and CDR2 SNEGSKA (reference sequence). Trimming pared 3 bases from V and 6 bases from J, leaving 6 bases between. The length of the CDR3 is 11 residues. This chain's CDR3 is CSASVRNEQFF. The CDR3 DNA reads TGCAGTGCTAGTGTCCGCAATGAGCAGTTCTTC.

This clonotype showed up many times. CDR3 region: CASSPASGVADTQYF. For the CDR3, the DNA is TGTGCCAGCAGTCCCGCTAGCGGGGTAGCAGATACGCAGTATTTT. The V gene is TRBV12-3 or TRBV12-4, the J gene TRBJ2-3, with 9 bases aligning to TRBD2. J gave up 4 bases and V 5 bases, and 7 bases lay outside the gene matches. This CDR3 has 15 amino acids.

The sample holds many counts of this clonotype. The rearrangement uses TRBV11-1 and TRBJ2-1, with 13 bases matching TRBD2. Germline V gives CDR1 SGHAT, CDR2 FQDESV (reference sequence). V dropped 5 bases and J dropped 8; count of bases not matched to a gene: 6. The CDR3 has 15 residues. The CDR3 loop is CASSDTSGGVDEQFF. The CDR3 coding sequence is TGTGCCAGCAGCGACACTAGCGGGGGGGTCGATGAGCAGTTCTTC.

This clonotype was found many times. The CDR3 region is CASSVGVGDSTTDTQYF. CDR3 in DNA: TGTGCCAGCAGCGTAGGGGTGGGAGACTCTACCACAGATACGCAGTATTTT. The genes are TRBV9 and TRBJ2-3; tentatively, D is TRBD2 (5 bases). The CDR3 loop spans 17 amino acids. Germline-derived CDR1 and CDR2 are SGDLS and YYNGEE. The germline V and J ends were trimmed by 0 bases and 2 bases, with 16 bases remaining between them.

This chain uses TRBV9 with TRBJ2-1; 8 positions agree with TRBD1. The CDR3 totals 15 residues. CDR1 SGDLS and CDR2 YYNGEE come from the germline V gene. Unmatched junction bases numbered 10, after V lost 7 bases and J lost 4 bases. The CDR3 coding sequence is TGTGCCAGCTCCGAACAGGGGGGATATTACAATGAGCAGTTCTTC. Protein product: CASSEQGGYYNEQFF.

This clonotype was observed a few times. This rearrangement joins TRBV7-9 to TRBJ2-7; 9 positions match TRBD1. This CDR3 has 14 residues. Germline CDR1 and CDR2: SEHNR and FQNEAQ (reference sequence). V lost 5 bases and J lost 6; bases outside the gene matches: 8. The CDR3 region is CASSGPGTGLEQYF. As DNA, the CDR3 is TGTGCCAGCAGCGGCCCCGGGACAGGGCTCGAGCAGTACTTC.

The chain couples TRBV18 to TRBJ2-7; D assignment may be TRBD1 or TRBD2 (6 bases each). In germline, CDR1 is KGHSH, CDR2 LQKENI. The CDR3 covers 14 residues. V was clipped by 5 bases and J by 2 bases, with 13 bases between them. CDR3 coding DNA: TGTGCCAGCTCAGTCTCGGGGGCCCCCTACGAGCAGTACGTC. Its translation: CASSVSGAPYEQYV.